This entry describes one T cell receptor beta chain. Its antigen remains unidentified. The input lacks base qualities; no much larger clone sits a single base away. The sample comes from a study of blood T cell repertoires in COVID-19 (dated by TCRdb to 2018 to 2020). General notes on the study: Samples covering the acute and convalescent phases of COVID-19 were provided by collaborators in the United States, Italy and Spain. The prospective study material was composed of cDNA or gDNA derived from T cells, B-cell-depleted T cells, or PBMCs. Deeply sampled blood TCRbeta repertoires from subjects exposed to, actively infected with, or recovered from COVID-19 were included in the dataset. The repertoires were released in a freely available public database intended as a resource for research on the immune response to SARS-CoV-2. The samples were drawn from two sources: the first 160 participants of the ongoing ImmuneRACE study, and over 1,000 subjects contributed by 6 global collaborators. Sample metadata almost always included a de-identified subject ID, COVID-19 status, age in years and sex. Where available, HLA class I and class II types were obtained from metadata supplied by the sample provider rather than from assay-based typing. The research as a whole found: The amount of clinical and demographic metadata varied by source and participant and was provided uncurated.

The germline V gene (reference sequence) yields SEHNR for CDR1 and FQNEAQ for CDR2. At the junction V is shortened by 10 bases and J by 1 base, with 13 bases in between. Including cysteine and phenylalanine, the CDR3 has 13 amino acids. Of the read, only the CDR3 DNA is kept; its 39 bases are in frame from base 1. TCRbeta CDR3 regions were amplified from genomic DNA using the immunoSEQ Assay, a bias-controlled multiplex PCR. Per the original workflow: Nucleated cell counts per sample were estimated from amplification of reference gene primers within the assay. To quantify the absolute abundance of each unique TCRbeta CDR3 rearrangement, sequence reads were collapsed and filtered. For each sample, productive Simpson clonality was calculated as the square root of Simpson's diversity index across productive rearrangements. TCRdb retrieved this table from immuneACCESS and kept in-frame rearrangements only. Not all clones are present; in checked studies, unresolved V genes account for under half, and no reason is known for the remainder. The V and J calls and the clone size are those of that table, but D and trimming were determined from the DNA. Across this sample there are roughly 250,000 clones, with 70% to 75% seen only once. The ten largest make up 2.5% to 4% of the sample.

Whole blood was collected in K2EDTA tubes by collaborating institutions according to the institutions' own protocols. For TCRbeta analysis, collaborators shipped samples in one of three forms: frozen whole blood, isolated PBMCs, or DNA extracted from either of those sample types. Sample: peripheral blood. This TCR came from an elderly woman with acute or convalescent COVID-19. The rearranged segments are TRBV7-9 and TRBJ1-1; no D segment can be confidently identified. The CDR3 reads CAIQYQANTEAFF. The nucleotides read TGTGCCATCCAGTATCAGGCGAACACTGAAGCTTTCTTT.